The next 7 T cell receptor beta chains were all read from a single sample in a study of cytomegalovirus exposure and HLA in healthy donors. The PCR had 60 Vbeta and 13 Jbeta primers. Assay: immunoSEQ multiplex PCR; the TCRdb copy retains only in-frame clones and omits some. The sample lists some 140,000 clones; 80% were seen once. Sequencing input: PBMCs. Every receptor here comes from a woman between 40 and 55 years old in good health and CMV-seropositive.

The gene calls are TRBV29-1 and TRBJ2-5, with 7 bases fitting TRBD1. The J call may be mistaken, given a closer DNA end match to TRBJ2-7. In germline, CDR1 is SQVTM, CDR2 ANQGSEA. The CDR3 is 13 amino acids. This CDR3 reads CSARQGRGYEQYF. In DNA form, the CDR3 reads TGCAGCGCAAGACAGGGAAGGGGCTACGAGCAGTACTTC.

The genes are TRBV4-1 and TRBJ2-1; 15 bases are a match to TRBD2. J gave up 7 bases and V 6 bases, and 13 bases lay outside the gene matches. Germline V gene sequence: CDR1 MGHRA, CDR2 YSYEKL. CDR3 length: 18 residues. The CDR3 sequence: CASSLTGLAGGFDNEQFF. The CDR3, as DNA: TGCGCCAGCAGTCTTACGGGACTAGCGGGAGGATTCGATAATGAGCAGTTCTTC.

This clone showed up just a few times. This chain links TRBV29-1 with TRBJ2-7; the match to TRBD1 covers 11 bases. V dropped 4 bases and J dropped 4; count of bases not matched to a gene: 9. Germline assignment: CDR1 SQVTM and CDR2 ANQGSEA. The CDR3 sequence is 15 residues long. The CDR3 DNA reads as TGCAGCGTTGGAACCGGGACAGGGGGTTTGTACGAGCAGTACTTC. This gives the protein CSVGTGTGGLYEQYF.

This rearrangement joins TRBV6-5 to TRBJ1-1, with D possibly TRBD1 on 5 matching bases. Trimming left V 4 bases short and J 5 bases short, with 14 bases between. CDR3 length: 14 amino acids. Germline V gives CDR1 MNHEY, CDR2 SVGAGI. CDR3 residues: CASSSMRGKTEAFF. The CDR3, as DNA: TGTGCCAGCAGTTCAATGCGGGGGAAGACTGAAGCTTTCTTT.

The chain joins TRBV5-1 to TRBJ2-7, with 7 bases fitting TRBD2. V gave up 4 bases and J gave up 1 base; unmatched junction bases: 5. Looked up from germline, CDR1 is SGHRS and CDR2 is YFSETQ. The CDR3 has 14 amino acids. In DNA, the CDR3 is TGCGCCAGCAGCGAGGCGGGAGCTTCCTACGAGCAGTACTTC. This translates into CASSEAGASYEQYF.

CDR3 residues: CASSVQSYSNQPQHF. For the CDR3, the DNA is TGTGCCAGCAGCGTACAGAGTTATAGCAATCAGCCCCAGCATTTT. The chain combines TRBV7-2 with TRBJ1-5; no definite D call. CDR3 length: 15 amino acids. V was pared by 5 bases and J by 0 bases, with 11 bases between. The V gene's germline CDR1 is SGHTA and CDR2 FQGNSA.

The sample holds many counts of this clone. This sample also contains other DNA sequences that code for the same CDR3. This chain uses TRBV19 with TRBJ2-5, with 11 bases that match TRBD1. This CDR3 contains 13 residues. J gave up 5 bases and V 7 bases, and 3 bases lay outside the gene matches. Germline V lookup: CDR1 LNHDA, CDR2 SQIVND (reference sequence). The CDR3 DNA reads TGTGCCAGTAAGGACAGGGGGCGGGAGACCCAGTACTTC. It yields the protein CASKDRGRETQYF.